The present T cell receptor (beta chain) was sequenced within a study of CD8+CD57+ T cells in acquired aplastic anemia. Study-level information: 3.2 ug was the average amount of DNA from sorted CD4+ and CD8+ cells.

There are many counts of this clonotype. Patients picked for sequencing had shown CD8+CD57+ cell expansion detected by flow cytometry. The use of genomic DNA as template underpinned the TCR beta VDJ and CDR3 profiling. TCRdb analysed the reads with MiXCR anew, one entry per CDR3 protein. This table holds about 240,000 distinct CDR3 sequences, 45% to 50% found once. Germline lookup yields CDR1 SNHLY and CDR2 FYNNEI. This CDR3 has 16 amino acids. With V trimmed by 8 bases and J by 0 bases, 9 bases remained unmatched. The source of this sequence is a human donor with aplastic anemia. The chain has TRBV2 and TRBJ1-3; TRBD1 matches at 8 bases. The sequenced sample consisted of sorted CD4+, CD8+, or CD8+CD57+ T cells (not recorded which) from PBMCs. In DNA form, the CDR3 reads TGTGCCAGCGTCTCGACAGGGGCCAGCTCTGGAAACACCATATATTTT. Protein: CASVSTGASSGNTIYF.